A single sample gave rise to the 30 T cell receptor beta chains below, sequenced in a study of cytomegalovirus exposure and HLA in healthy donors. 60 Vbeta and 13 Jbeta primers were used in PCR. Sequenced by immunoSEQ multiplex PCR; TCRdb stores in-frame clones only, minus some. The sample data list about 46,000 clones. The sample taken for sequencing was PBMCs. These receptors were taken from a woman aged 40-49 years in good health and CMV-seronegative.

The chain links TRBV7-6 to TRBJ2-3, with D tentatively TRBD2 (5 bases). This CDR3 contains 14 residues. Germline V gene lookup returns CDR1 SGHVS and CDR2 FNYEAQ. V was trimmed by 1 base and J by 5 bases, leaving 10 bases between them. CDR3 bases: TGTGCCAGCAGCTTAGTAGCGAGGGTAGATACGCAGTATTTT. Encoded protein: CASSLVARVDTQYF. Full variable domain (outside the CDR3, taken from reference TRBV7-6 and TRBJ2-3): GAGVSQSPRYKVTKRGQDVALRCDPISGHVSLYWYRQALGQGPEFLTYFNYEAQQDKSGLPNDRFSAERPEGSISTLTIQRTEQRDSAMYRCASSLVARVDTQYFGPGTRLTVL.

Points on this clone: This CDR3 fails to terminate in the conserved phenylalanine or tryptophan, so it likely reflects a read error. The limits of the CDR3 on the DNA are not certain, so only TCRdb's listed CDR3 is given. The genes are TRBV7-8 and TRBJ1-5. With termini counted, the CDR3 has 10 amino acids. Per germline, CDR1 SGHVS and CDR2 FQNEAQ. CDR3 sequence: CASSGPEGTQ.

The rearrangement joins TRBV19 to TRBJ1-1; D perhaps matches TRBD1 (6 bases). Germline V gene sequence: CDR1 LNHDA, CDR2 SQIVND (reference sequence). The CDR3 runs 16 residues. V lost 2 bases and J lost 2, with 15 bases in between. The CDR3 spells CASSIRGRGLNTEAFF. Here the CDR3 DNA reads TGTGCCAGTAGTATAAGGGGCAGGGGCTTAAACACTGAAGCTTTCTTT.

V gene TRBV29-1 combines with J gene TRBJ1-2; TRBD1 is a possible D gene (6 bases). V shed 5 bases and J shed 0 bases, with 13 bases lying between them. This CDR3 has 14 residues. Germline V CDR1 and CDR2: SQVTM, ANQGSEA. This CDR3 reads CSVRTGHPNYGYTF. The CDR3 DNA reads as TGCAGCGTTCGTACAGGGCACCCTAACTATGGCTACACCTTC.

Concerning this clone itself: Other DNA variants within this sample encode the same CDR3. The V gene is TRBV29-1, the J gene TRBJ1-2, with unresolved D. Germline loops: CDR1 SQVTM, CDR2 ANQGSEA. The CDR3 loop spans 12 amino acids. V was clipped by 5 bases and J by 6 bases, with 13 bases between them. Written as DNA, the CDR3 is TGCAGCGTTTCCATCGGGGTCGATGGCTACACCTTC. This sequence encodes CSVSIGVDGYTF. Full variable domain (missing parts from reference TRBV29-1 and TRBJ1-2): SAVISQKPSRDICQRGTSLTIQCQVDSQVTMMFWYRQQPGQSLTLIATANQGSEATYESGFVIDKFPISRPNLTFSTLTVSNMSPEDSSIYLCSVSIGVDGYTFGSGTRLTVV.

The genes are TRBV28 and TRBJ2-3, with a tentative D call TRBD2 (5 bases). The CDR3 consists of 15 residues. V lost 5 bases and J lost 3, with 15 bases in between. Germline lookup yields CDR1 MDHEN and CDR2 SYDVKM. The CDR3 coding sequence is TGTGCCAGCAGTCTCGGAGTAGCGAGGACAGATACGCAGTATTTT. Translated, it gives CASSLGVARTDTQYF.

The V call is TRBV11-1, the J call TRBJ2-4, with D perhaps TRBD2 (6 bases). The CDR3 contains 16 residues. Germline V gives CDR1 SGHAT, CDR2 FQDESV (reference sequence). Trimming shortened V by 5 bases and J by 0 bases, and 14 bases separated the two germline ends. CDR3 loop: CASSPTGTLAKNIQYF. The CDR3 DNA is TGTGCCAGCAGCCCGACTGGGACTCTAGCCAAAAACATTCAGTACTTC.

This CDR3 is CASSIQQGFVTYNEQFF. For the CDR3, the DNA is TGTGCCAGTAGTATCCAGCAGGGGTTTGTGACCTACAATGAGCAGTTCTTC. The chain has TRBV19 and TRBJ2-1, with D tentatively TRBD1 (6 bases). V lost 3 bases and J lost 2, with 17 bases in between. This CDR3 contains 17 residues. Germline-derived CDR1 and CDR2 are LNHDA and SQIVND (reference sequence).

V gene TRBV28 combines with J gene TRBJ2-7, with 8 bases matching TRBD1. The CDR3 has 15 residues. From germline, CDR1 is MDHEN and CDR2 SYDVKM. The V and J ends lost 5 bases and 1 base, in that order; junction bases with no gene match: 7. The DNA of the CDR3 is TGTGCCAGCAGTCCCCCGGGACAGGCTTCCTACGAGCAGTACTTC. This encodes CASSPPGQASYEQYF.

The chain employs TRBV10-3 and TRBJ1-5; D perhaps matches TRBD1 (5 bases). This CDR3 spans 16 amino acids. Germline values: CDR1 ENHRY, CDR2 SYGVKD. The V end lost 11 bases, the J end lost 1 base, and 21 bases lay between the germline ends. The CDR3 DNA reads as TGTGCCTCCCGGGGGGGGTCGGGGGAAAGCAATCAGCCCCAGCATTTT. Protein: CASRGGSGESNQPQHF.

The genes are TRBV7-9 and TRBJ2-6; 8 nucleotides match TRBD1. In germline, CDR1 is SEHNR, CDR2 FQNEAQ (reference sequence). The junction had 11 bases not matched to a gene; V was cut back by 7 bases and J by 0 bases. The CDR3 is 18 residues long. The CDR3 DNA follows: TGTGCCAGCACCTCCAGGAGACAGGGGATCTCTGGGGCCAACGTCCTGACTTTC. This sequence encodes CASTSRRQGISGANVLTF.

This sequence joins TRBV27 and TRBJ2-3; the match to TRBD2 covers 14 bases. V was pared by 4 bases and J by 2 bases, with 8 bases of the junction left unmatched. Germline loops: CDR1 MNHEY, CDR2 SMNVEV (reference sequence). CDR3 length: 18 amino acids. The CDR3: CASSSRTSGRPYTDTQYF. The CDR3, as DNA: TGTGCCAGCAGTTCCCGGACTAGCGGGAGGCCGTACACAGATACGCAGTATTTT.

On this clone itself: Relative to the germline gene, one junction end is altered; a read error may explain this. The rearrangement uses TRBV5-1 and TRBJ2-7; 7 positions agree with TRBD2. The CDR3 spans 13 residues. The V gene's germline CDR1 is SGHRS and CDR2 YFSETQ. In DNA form, the CDR3 reads TGCGCCAGCAGCTTGTCTCTAGCGGTCGAGCAGTCCTTC. As protein: CASSLSLAVEQSF.

The rearrangement joins TRBV9 to TRBJ2-5, with 15 bases lining up with TRBD2. This CDR3 region has 14 residues. The J segment lost 10 bases and the V segment lost 4 bases, leaving 5 bases of the junction unmatched. The germline V gene encodes CDR1 SGDLS and CDR2 YYNGEE. CDR3 in DNA: TGTGCCAGCAGCAAACGGACTAGCGGGGGGGGCCAGTACTTC. Protein product: CASSKRTSGGGQYF.

The gene calls are TRBV2 and TRBJ2-7; D may be TRBD2 (7 bases). This CDR3 spans 15 amino acids. CDR1 and CDR2 from the germline V gene are SNHLY and FYNNEI. Trimming cost V 6 bases and J 0 bases, with 15 bases left between them. The CDR3 coding sequence is TGTGCCAGCAGAAAGGGAGGGGGTATCTCCTACGAGCAGTACTTC. This codes for CASRKGGGISYEQYF. Complete variable domain (other parts from reference TRBV2 and TRBJ2-7): EPEVTQTPSHQVTQMGQEVILRCVPISNHLYFYWYRQILGQKVEFLVSFYNNEISEKSEIFDDQFSVERPDGSNFTLKIRSTKLEDSAMYFCASRKGGGISYEQYFGPGTRLTVT.

This chain uses TRBV29-1 with TRBJ2-3; a weak D match, TRBD2 (5 bases). The V end was cut by 7 bases, the J end by 2 bases, with 10 bases between. Looked up from germline, CDR1 is SQVTM and CDR2 is ANQGSEA. The CDR3 consists of 12 residues. CDR3 bases: TGCAGCGGAAGCGGATCCACAGATACGCAGTATTTT. Amino acid sequence: CSGSGSTDTQYF.

The rearrangement joins TRBV4-2 to TRBJ2-3, with D perhaps TRBD2 (6 bases). The CDR3 contains 14 residues. V lost 1 base to trimming and J lost 3 bases, with 8 bases between them. CDR1 and CDR2 (germline): LGHNA, YNFKEQ. The DNA for the CDR3 is TGTGCCAGCAGCCAAGGGGCGGGAACAGATACGCAGTATTTT. Its translation: CASSQGAGTDTQYF.

This chain connects TRBV28 to TRBJ1-2; a weak D match, TRBD1 (5 bases). Trimming pared 3 bases from V and 8 bases from J, leaving 10 bases between. Per germline, CDR1 MDHEN and CDR2 SYDVKM. This CDR3 has 12 residues. The CDR3 DNA reads TGTGCCAGCAGTTTCACGGGGGGAGGCTACACCTTC. Protein product: CASSFTGGGYTF.

J is TRBJ1-1 and V is TRBV9; tentative D call: TRBD1 (6 bases). V lost 3 bases to trimming and J lost 5 bases, with 17 bases between them. The V gene's germline CDR1 is SGDLS and CDR2 YYNGEE. CDR3 length: 15 residues. The CDR3 here is CASSGQWDNPTEAFF. DNA of the CDR3: TGTGCCAGCAGCGGCCAGTGGGACAATCCAACTGAAGCTTTCTTT.

The genes are TRBV7-9 and TRBJ2-1; 9 nucleotides align to TRBD2. The CDR3 is 15 amino acids. Germline V CDR1 and CDR2: SEHNR, FQNEAQ (reference sequence). V lost 5 bases, J lost 8 bases, and 10 bases stayed unmatched. The CDR3 protein is CASSLPGLANHEQFF. The CDR3 nucleotides are TGTGCCAGCAGCCTTCCGGGACTAGCTAACCATGAGCAGTTCTTC.

The chain links TRBV25-1 to TRBJ2-2; TRBD2 matches 7 bases. The CDR3 sequence is 14 residues long. Per the germline V gene, CDR1 is MGHDK and CDR2 is SYGVNS. Germline trimming cut 6 bases from V and 1 base from J; bases unmatched to any gene: 2. The CDR3 loop reads CASRGGRNTGELFF. In DNA, the CDR3 is TGTGCCAGCAGAGGCGGGAGGAACACCGGGGAGCTGTTTTTT. The full variable domain, in which reference TRBV25-1 and TRBJ2-2 provide the parts outside the CDR3, is EADIYQTPRYLVIGTGKKITLECSQTMGHDKMYWYQQDPGMELHLIHYSYGVNSTEKGDLSSESTVSRIRTEHFPLTLESARPSHTSQYLCASRGGRNTGELFFGEGSRLTVL.

This chain connects TRBV6-6 to TRBJ2-7; TRBD1 agrees at 9 bases. The V and J ends lost 5 bases and 3 bases, in that order; junction bases with no gene match: 5. This CDR3 comprises 14 residues. Germline values: CDR1 MNHNY, CDR2 SVGAGI (reference sequence). The CDR3 protein is CASSRSGQGYEQYF. CDR3 DNA sequence: TGTGCCAGCAGTAGATCGGGACAGGGCTACGAGCAGTACTTC.

The rearrangement uses TRBV6-1 and TRBJ1-5, with D unclear. V was shortened by 7 bases and J by 3 bases, with 10 bases between the two germline ends. The CDR3 totals 13 residues. Germline V gene sequence: CDR1 MNHNS, CDR2 SASEGT. The CDR3 DNA is TGTGCCAGCAACTGGGCCTTCAATCAGCCCCAGCATTTT. Amino acid sequence: CASNWAFNQPQHF.

The chain combines TRBV5-6 with TRBJ1-1; a weak D match, TRBD1 (6 bases). Germline V gene sequence: CDR1 SGHDT, CDR2 YYEEEE. CDR3 length equals 15 residues. V was pared by 4 bases and J by 1 base, with 14 bases between. This CDR3 reads CASSPLTGRNTEAFF. CDR3 nucleotides: TGTGCCAGCAGCCCACTGACAGGACGGAACACTGAAGCTTTCTTT. Combining the CDR3 with reference TRBV5-6 and TRBJ1-1 gives the whole variable domain DAGVTQSPTHLIKTRGQQVTLRCSPKSGHDTVSWYQQALGQGPQFIFQYYEEEERQRGNFPDRFSGHQFPNYSSELNVNALLLGDSALYLCASSPLTGRNTEAFFGQGTRLTVV.

The chain couples TRBV6-5 to TRBJ2-1; D is perhaps TRBD2 (5 bases). Per germline, CDR1 MNHEY and CDR2 SVGAGI. V lost 7 bases and J 8 bases, leaving 15 bases between the germline ends. This CDR3 is built from 13 residues. The CDR3: CASKTRARDEQFF. As DNA, the CDR3 is TGTGCCAGCAAAACTAGGGCGAGGGATGAGCAGTTCTTC.

The rearrangement links TRBV6-5 to TRBJ2-7; 7 bases are a match to TRBD2. V lost 5 bases to trimming and J lost 2 bases; unmatched junction nucleotides: 6. The CDR3 contains 14 residues. Per the germline V gene, CDR1 is MNHEY and CDR2 is SVGAGI. The chain's CDR3 is CASSNLAVPYEQYF. CDR3 nucleotide sequence: TGTGCCAGCAGTAACCTAGCGGTCCCCTACGAGCAGTACTTC.

V and J are TRBV7-2 and TRBJ2-1; unclear D gene. This CDR3 has 12 amino acids. Looked up from germline, CDR1 is SGHTA and CDR2 is FQGNSA. V dropped 2 bases and J dropped 10 bases, with 9 bases sitting between them. For the CDR3, the DNA is TGTGCCAGCAGCTTAATTACAGAGGAGCAGTTCTTC. Translating it yields CASSLITEEQFF.

The V gene is TRBV9, the J gene TRBJ2-5; maybe TRBD2 (7 bases). Germline V gives CDR1 SGDLS, CDR2 YYNGEE. The CDR3 loop spans 15 amino acids. The V gene lost 6 bases and the J gene lost 4 bases, with 19 bases spanning the gap. The CDR3 loop reads CASTFGGGSTETQYF. The DNA for the CDR3 is TGTGCCAGCACCTTTGGGGGCGGGAGCACAGAGACCCAGTACTTC.

V and J are TRBV2 and TRBJ2-3, with TRBD2 matching 10 bases. The CDR3 is 16 residues long. Germline V gene sequence: CDR1 SNHLY, CDR2 FYNNEI. CDR3 nucleotide sequence: TGTGCTCTAGCGGCTAGCGGGAGTGGTGGCACAGATACGCAGTATTTT. It specifies CALAASGSGGTDTQYF.

The chain links TRBV30 to TRBJ2-3; 7 bases align to TRBD1. This CDR3 contains 12 residues. The V gene's germline CDR1 is GTSNPN and CDR2 SVGIG (reference sequence). Unmatched junction bases numbered 0, after V lost 3 bases and J lost 3 bases. The CDR3 protein is CAWRQGTDTQYF. The CDR3 DNA reads TGTGCCTGGAGACAGGGGACAGATACGCAGTATTTT.